This entry is about one T cell receptor beta chain. No antigen is known for it. The junction departs from the called germline gene at one end, perhaps through a read error. Focal radiation with ipilimumab CTLA-4 blockade was given to patients with chemo-refractory metastatic non-small-cell lung cancer. Profiled with immunoSEQ multiplex PCR; TCRdb holds only in-frame clones, not every one. Of 28,000 or so clones in the sample, 78% were seen once. The CDR3 is 12 residues long. Germline V gene lookup returns CDR1 MNHEY and CDR2 SVGAGI. The data belong to a study of radiotherapy plus CTLA-4 blockade in lung cancer. On the study more broadly: Objective responses occurred in around 18% of patients; about 32% had disease control. Study-level findings and limits: Radiotherapy with ipilimumab was followed by blood expansion of tumor-derived clones. Response was reportedly best predicted by early blood T cell clone dynamics, with interferon-beta.

The chain links TRBV6-5 to TRBJ1-1; D is ambiguous. This receptor was taken from a human donor with non-small cell lung cancer who had stable disease on radiotherapy plus ipilimumab. Source: peripheral blood, taken from a patient treated with radiotherapy plus ipilimumab. The CDR3 nucleotides read TGTGCCAGCGTTGGCCGGAACATTGAAGCTTTCTTT. As protein: CASVGRNIEAFF.